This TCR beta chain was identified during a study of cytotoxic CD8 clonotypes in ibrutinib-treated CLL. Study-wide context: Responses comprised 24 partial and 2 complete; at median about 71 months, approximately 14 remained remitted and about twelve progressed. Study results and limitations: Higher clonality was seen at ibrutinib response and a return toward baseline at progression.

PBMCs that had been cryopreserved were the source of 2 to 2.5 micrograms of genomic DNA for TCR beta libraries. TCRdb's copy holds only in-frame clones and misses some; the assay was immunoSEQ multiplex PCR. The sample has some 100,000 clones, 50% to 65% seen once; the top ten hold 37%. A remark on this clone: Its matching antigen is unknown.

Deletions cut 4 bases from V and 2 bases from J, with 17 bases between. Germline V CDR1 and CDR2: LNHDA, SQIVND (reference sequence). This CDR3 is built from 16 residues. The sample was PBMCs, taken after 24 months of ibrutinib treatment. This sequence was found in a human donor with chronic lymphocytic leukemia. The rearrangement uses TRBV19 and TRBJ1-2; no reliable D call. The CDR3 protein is CASSTPPPTVNYGYTF. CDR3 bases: TGTGCCAGTAGTACACCCCCTCCGACGGTGAACTATGGCTACACCTTC. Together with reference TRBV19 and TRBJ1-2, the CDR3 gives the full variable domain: DGGITQSPKYLFRKEGQNVTLSCEQNLNHDAMYWYRQDPGQGLRLIYYSQIVNDFQKGDIAEGYSVSREKKESFPLTVTSAQKNPTAFYLCASSTPPPTVNYGYTFGSGTRLTVV.